Listed below are T cell receptor beta chains from one sample, sequenced in a study of cytomegalovirus exposure and HLA in healthy donors. Only in-frame clones appear in the TCRdb table, and some are missing; sequencing was by immunoSEQ multiplex PCR. The sample includes 150,000 to 200,000 clones, approximately 12% seen only once; the top ten take more than 7%. The sample consisted of PBMCs. The receptors stem from a man aged 50 to 59 in good health and CMV-seropositive. Each CDR3 is given with its conserved first and last residue. D genes are given only for firm matches. Where a row states a size, it is once, few, many or the class of an expanded clone; other rows omit it.

abundance: few
d_gene: -
len: 15
v_gene: TRBV6-5
j_gene: TRBJ2-1
CDR3aa: CASSYSRIYGNEQFF
CDR3nt: TGTGCCAGCAGTTACTCGAGGATTTACGGGAATGAGCAGTTCTTC

abundance: few
d_gene: -
len: 16
v_gene: TRBV5-1
j_gene: TRBJ2-1
CDR3aa: CASSLSGDGTYNEQFF
CDR3nt: TGCGCCAGCAGCTTGTCAGGGGACGGTACCTACAATGAGCAGTTCTTC

abundance: -
d_gene: TRBD1
len: 17
v_gene: TRBV7-2
j_gene: TRBJ2-7
CDR3aa: CASSHQGAAGGWYEQYF
CDR3nt: TGTGCCAGCAGCCACCAGGGGGCCGCCGGGGGCTGGTACGAGCAGTACTTC

abundance: -
d_gene: -
len: 14
v_gene: TRBV30
j_gene: TRBJ2-7
CDR3aa: CAWSVPGRDYEQYF
CDR3nt: TGTGCCTGGAGTGTGCCCGGCAGGGACTACGAGCAGTACTTC

abundance: few
d_gene: -
len: 13
v_gene: TRBV10-1
j_gene: TRBJ2-3
CDR3aa: CASSASSTDTQYF
CDR3nt: TGCGCCAGCAGTGCTAGTAGCACAGATACGCAGTATTTT

abundance: -
d_gene: -
len: 15
v_gene: TRBV2
j_gene: TRBJ1-2
CDR3aa: CASSEASNLNYGYTF
CDR3nt: TGTGCCAGCAGTGAGGCATCCAACCTTAACTATGGCTACACCTTC

abundance: -
d_gene: -
len: 14
v_gene: TRBV7-2
j_gene: TRBJ1-5
CDR3aa: CASSLDPGGQPQHF
CDR3nt: TGTGCCAGCAGCTTAGATCCCGGCGGGCAGCCCCAGCATTTT

abundance: few
d_gene: -
len: 13
v_gene: TRBV5-1
j_gene: TRBJ2-3
CDR3aa: CASSFQLGDTQYF
CDR3nt: TGCGCCAGCAGCTTCCAACTAGGAGATACGCAGTATTTT

abundance: few
d_gene: TRBD1
len: 15
v_gene: TRBV5-6
j_gene: TRBJ1-1
CDR3aa: CASSSDTGGNTEAFF
CDR3nt: TGTGCCAGCAGCTCGGATACAGGGGGGAACACTGAAGCTTTCTTT

abundance: few
d_gene: -
len: 14
v_gene: TRBV6-5
j_gene: TRBJ2-1
CDR3aa: CASSYSSRGDEQFF
CDR3nt: TGTGCCAGCAGTTACTCCTCCAGGGGCGATGAGCAGTTCTTC

abundance: -
d_gene: TRBD2
len: 15
v_gene: TRBV19
j_gene: TRBJ2-5
CDR3aa: CASSTSGGHQETQYF
CDR3nt: TGTGCCAGTAGTACTAGCGGGGGGCACCAAGAGACCCAGTACTTC

abundance: many
d_gene: -
len: 13
v_gene: TRBV4-3
j_gene: TRBJ2-5
CDR3aa: CASSRTGLETQYF
CDR3nt: TGCGCCAGCAGCCGCACCGGTTTGGAGACCCAGTACTTC

abundance: -
d_gene: -
len: 16
v_gene: TRBV4-1
j_gene: TRBJ1-5
CDR3aa: CASSLGEAASNQPQHF
CDR3nt: TGCGCCAGCAGCCTCGGGGAAGCGGCTAGCAATCAGCCCCAGCATTTT

abundance: -
d_gene: -
len: 14
v_gene: TRBV6-4
j_gene: TRBJ2-3
CDR3aa: CASSEWDFSDTQYF
CDR3nt: TGTGCCAGCAGTGAGTGGGACTTCTCAGATACGCAGTATTTT

abundance: -
d_gene: TRBD1
len: 15
v_gene: TRBV19
j_gene: TRBJ2-5
CDR3aa: CASSIAGQGEETQYF
CDR3nt: TGTGCCAGTAGTATCGCGGGACAGGGGGAAGAGACCCAGTACTTC

abundance: -
d_gene: TRBD1
len: 14
v_gene: TRBV7-8
j_gene: TRBJ1-1
CDR3aa: CASSLTDRGTEAFF
CDR3nt: TGTGCCAGCAGCTTAACCGACAGGGGCACTGAAGCTTTCTTT

abundance: -
d_gene: TRBD1
len: 13
v_gene: TRBV6-6
j_gene: TRBJ1-2
CDR3aa: CASSYSTGLLDTF
CDR3nt: TGTGCCAGCAGTTACTCGACAGGGTTATTGGACACCTTC

abundance: -
d_gene: -
len: 14
v_gene: TRBV5-4
j_gene: TRBJ2-1
CDR3aa: CASSRRDISNEQFF
CDR3nt: TGTGCCAGCAGCCGCCGGGACATCTCCAATGAGCAGTTCTTC

abundance: few
d_gene: TRBD1
len: 15
v_gene: TRBV7-6
j_gene: TRBJ1-4
CDR3aa: CASSPRTGGNEKLFF
CDR3nt: TGTGCCAGCAGCCCCCGGACAGGGGGCAATGAAAAACTGTTTTTT

abundance: -
d_gene: -
len: 13
v_gene: TRBV28
j_gene: TRBJ2-3
CDR3aa: CASSDSFRDTQYF
CDR3nt: TGTGCCAGCTCGGACAGTTTTCGGGATACGCAGTATTTT

abundance: -
d_gene: -
len: 13
v_gene: TRBV12-5
j_gene: TRBJ2-5
CDR3aa: CASALKPRETQYF
CDR3nt: TGTGCTAGTGCCTTGAAGCCGCGGGAGACCCAGTACTTC

abundance: -
d_gene: -
len: 11
v_gene: TRBV25-1
j_gene: TRBJ2-7
CDR3aa: CASSGRQATYF
CDR3nt: TGTGCCAGCAGTGGACGGCAGGCCACCTACTTC

abundance: many
d_gene: -
len: 14
v_gene: TRBV19
j_gene: TRBJ1-1
CDR3aa: CASRPRTDELGAFF
CDR3nt: TGTGCCAGTAGACCCCGGACAGACGAGTTGGGGGCTTTCTTT

abundance: few
d_gene: TRBD1
len: 14
v_gene: TRBV9
j_gene: TRBJ1-1
CDR3aa: CASSVQTGGTEAFF
CDR3nt: TGTGCCAGCAGCGTACAAACAGGGGGCACTGAAGCTTTCTTT

abundance: few
d_gene: -
len: 17
v_gene: TRBV2
j_gene: TRBJ1-2
CDR3aa: CASSENGMGQTLRGYTF
CDR3nt: TGTGCCAGCAGCGAAAACGGAATGGGGCAGACCCTGAGGGGCTACACCTTC

abundance: few
d_gene: -
len: 13
v_gene: TRBV19
j_gene: TRBJ1-1
CDR3aa: CATQRRVYTEAFF
CDR3nt: TGTGCCACCCAGCGACGCGTTTACACTGAAGCTTTCTTT

abundance: few
d_gene: TRBD1
len: 15
v_gene: TRBV30
j_gene: TRBJ2-1
CDR3aa: CAWRGAGGGRETQFF
CDR3nt: TGTGCCTGGAGGGGGGCAGGGGGCGGGCGAGAGACCCAGTTCTTC

abundance: -
d_gene: -
len: 13
v_gene: TRBV11-3
j_gene: TRBJ2-7
CDR3aa: CASSRRAAYEQYF
CDR3nt: TGTGCCAGCAGCCGAAGAGCGGCCTACGAGCAGTACTTC

abundance: few
d_gene: TRBD1
len: 15
v_gene: TRBV7-2
j_gene: TRBJ1-1
CDR3aa: CASSLTGGAGTEAFF
CDR3nt: TGTGCCAGCAGCTTAACAGGGGGCGCGGGGACTGAAGCTTTCTTT

abundance: few
d_gene: TRBD1
len: 15
v_gene: TRBV7-3
j_gene: TRBJ1-6
CDR3aa: CASSLLGTGDSPLHF
CDR3nt: TGTGCCAGCAGCTTACTCGGGACAGGGGATTCACCCCTCCACTTT

abundance: few
d_gene: TRBD1
len: 15
v_gene: TRBV30
j_gene: TRBJ1-6
CDR3aa: CAWAHDRGLEVALHF
CDR3nt: TGTGCCTGGGCGCATGACAGGGGGCTGGAGGTGGCCCTCCACTTT

abundance: -
d_gene: TRBD1
len: 15
v_gene: TRBV9
j_gene: TRBJ1-2
CDR3aa: CASSAGGQTNYGYTF
CDR3nt: TGTGCCAGCAGCGCTGGGGGACAGACGAACTATGGCTACACCTTC

abundance: few
d_gene: -
len: 14
v_gene: TRBV6-5
j_gene: TRBJ1-1
CDR3aa: CATRGRGTNTEAFF
CDR3nt: TGTGCCACCCGTGGACGGGGGACGAACACTGAAGCTTTCTTT

abundance: -
d_gene: TRBD1
len: 15
v_gene: TRBV5-4
j_gene: TRBJ2-2
CDR3aa: CASSFGDSSTGELFF
CDR3nt: TGTGCCAGCAGCTTCGGGGACAGTTCCACCGGGGAGCTGTTTTTT

abundance: few
d_gene: -
len: 22
v_gene: TRBV7-8
j_gene: TRBJ1-5
CDR3aa: CASSLIRYSGTGGFGSNQPQHF
CDR3nt: TGTGCCAGCAGCTTGATACGATATTCCGGGACTGGAGGTTTTGGTAGCAATCAGCCCCAGCATTTT

abundance: -
d_gene: TRBD1
len: 15
v_gene: TRBV9
j_gene: TRBJ2-2
CDR3aa: CASSFDRANTGELFF
CDR3nt: TGTGCCAGCAGCTTCGACAGGGCCAACACCGGGGAGCTGTTTTTT

abundance: -
d_gene: -
len: 14
v_gene: TRBV7-2
j_gene: TRBJ1-2
CDR3aa: CASSRSRGIEGYTF
CDR3nt: TGTGCCAGCAGCCGCAGCAGGGGAATCGAAGGCTACACCTTC

abundance: -
d_gene: -
len: 13
v_gene: TRBV7-9
j_gene: TRBJ1-1
CDR3aa: CASSLVGVAEAFF
CDR3nt: TGTGCCAGCAGCTTAGTGGGAGTAGCTGAAGCTTTCTTT

abundance: -
d_gene: -
len: 14
v_gene: TRBV19
j_gene: TRBJ2-3
CDR3aa: CASSIVIAGDTQYF
CDR3nt: TGTGCCAGTAGTATAGTGATTGCGGGAGATACGCAGTATTTT

abundance: -
d_gene: -
len: 13
v_gene: TRBV29-1
j_gene: TRBJ1-2
CDR3aa: CSVESGHNYGYTF
CDR3nt: TGCAGCGTTGAATCGGGACATAACTATGGCTACACCTTC

abundance: -
d_gene: -
len: 11
v_gene: TRBV11-2
j_gene: TRBJ1-4
CDR3aa: CASRVRGKLFF
CDR3nt: TGTGCCAGCCGAGTCCGGGGAAAACTGTTTTTT

abundance: -
d_gene: TRBD1
len: 13
v_gene: TRBV28
j_gene: TRBJ2-4
CDR3aa: CATLRGGRNIQYF
CDR3nt: TGTGCCACCCTTCGAGGGGGCCGGAACATTCAGTACTTC

abundance: -
d_gene: -
len: 17
v_gene: TRBV9
j_gene: TRBJ1-3
CDR3aa: CASSVGGGFSSGNTIYF
CDR3nt: TGTGCCAGCAGCGTAGGGGGCGGCTTCAGCTCTGGAAACACCATATATTTT

abundance: few
d_gene: TRBD2
len: 15
v_gene: TRBV28
j_gene: TRBJ2-5
CDR3aa: CASKQAGGREKTQYF
CDR3nt: TGTGCCAGCAAACAAGCGGGGGGGCGGGAAAAGACCCAGTACTTC

abundance: -
d_gene: -
len: 14
v_gene: TRBV2
j_gene: TRBJ1-1
CDR3aa: CASSEMWGGTEAFF
CDR3nt: TGTGCCAGCAGTGAAATGTGGGGGGGTACTGAAGCTTTCTTT

abundance: -
d_gene: -
len: 15
v_gene: TRBV28
j_gene: TRBJ1-1
CDR3aa: CASSLGHAVNTEAFF
CDR3nt: TGTGCCAGCAGTTTAGGTCATGCAGTGAACACTGAAGCTTTCTTT

abundance: -
d_gene: TRBD1
len: 15
v_gene: TRBV7-9
j_gene: TRBJ1-1
CDR3aa: CASSLDQGANTEAFF
CDR3nt: TGTGCCAGCAGCTTAGATCAGGGGGCGAATACTGAAGCTTTCTTT

abundance: few
d_gene: -
len: 12
v_gene: TRBV30
j_gene: TRBJ2-7
CDR3aa: CAWSFSGDEQYF
CDR3nt: TGTGCCTGGAGTTTTTCAGGGGACGAGCAGTACTTC

abundance: -
d_gene: -
len: 15
v_gene: TRBV12-1
j_gene: TRBJ1-5
CDR3aa: CASSPPRRCNQPQHF
CDR3nt: TGTGCCAGCAGCCCCCCGAGGCGGTGCAATCAGCCCCAGCATTTT

abundance: -
d_gene: TRBD1
len: 13
v_gene: TRBV29-1
j_gene: TRBJ1-1
CDR3aa: CSVEQGGFTEAFF
CDR3nt: TGCAGCGTTGAACAGGGGGGTTTTACTGAAGCTTTCTTT

abundance: few
d_gene: TRBD1
len: 17
v_gene: TRBV27
j_gene: TRBJ1-1
CDR3aa: CASRVRGTGGWNTEAFF
CDR3nt: TGTGCCAGCAGAGTTAGAGGAACAGGGGGCTGGAACACTGAAGCTTTCTTT

abundance: -
d_gene: -
len: 15
v_gene: TRBV11-2
j_gene: TRBJ1-6
CDR3aa: CASSFGGNYNSPLHF
CDR3nt: TGTGCCAGCAGCTTCGGGGGAAACTATAATTCACCCCTCCACTTT

abundance: -
d_gene: -
len: 13
v_gene: TRBV18
j_gene: TRBJ1-1
CDR3aa: CASSTGQNTEAFF
CDR3nt: TGTGCCAGCTCAACGGGACAGAACACTGAAGCTTTCTTT

abundance: few
d_gene: -
len: 14
v_gene: TRBV6-5
j_gene: TRBJ1-1
CDR3aa: CASSYDTVNTEAFF
CDR3nt: TGTGCCAGCAGTTACGACACGGTGAACACTGAAGCTTTCTTT

abundance: few
d_gene: -
len: 14
v_gene: TRBV7-9
j_gene: TRBJ2-1
CDR3aa: CASSPATSRDEQFF
CDR3nt: TGTGCCAGCAGCCCCGCTACTTCGCGGGATGAGCAGTTCTTC

abundance: few
d_gene: TRBD1
len: 14
v_gene: TRBV2
j_gene: TRBJ1-2
CDR3aa: CASSGTGGLYGYTF
CDR3nt: TGTGCCAGCAGCGGCACAGGGGGCCTATATGGCTACACCTTC

abundance: few
d_gene: -
len: 17
v_gene: TRBV5-1
j_gene: TRBJ2-6
CDR3aa: CASSYGHSFSGANVLTF
CDR3nt: TGCGCCAGCAGCTATGGACATTCTTTCTCTGGGGCCAACGTCCTGACTTTC

abundance: few
d_gene: TRBD1
len: 14
v_gene: TRBV6-1
j_gene: TRBJ1-1
CDR3aa: CASRGTGGSTEAFF
CDR3nt: TGTGCCAGCAGGGGGACAGGGGGGTCCACTGAAGCTTTCTTT

abundance: -
d_gene: TRBD1
len: 14
v_gene: TRBV18
j_gene: TRBJ1-2
CDR3aa: CASSPLGQDNGYTF
CDR3nt: TGTGCCAGCTCACCACTAGGACAGGACAACGGCTACACCTTC

abundance: -
d_gene: -
len: 15
v_gene: TRBV5-8
j_gene: TRBJ1-5
CDR3aa: CASSLGGYSNQPHHF
CDR3nt: TGTGCCAGCAGCTTGGGAGGATATAGCAATCAGCCCCACCATTTT